These 5 T cell receptor beta chains were all obtained from the same sample, sequenced in a study of radiotherapy plus CTLA-4 blockade in lung cancer. Repertoires were generated with immunoSEQ multiplex PCR, while TCRdb's copy carries only in-frame clones and drops some. The sample consists of more than 95,000 clones, 65% to 80% of them appearing once. The source was peripheral blood, collected from a patient treated with radiotherapy plus ipilimumab. The receptor source for this set is a human donor with non-small cell lung cancer who had a partial response to radiotherapy plus ipilimumab. Some clones in this sample may be carry-over from other donors' samples.

This clone was observed a handful of times. This chain links TRBV11-2 with TRBJ1-6; 9 positions match TRBD1. The germline V gene has CDR1 SGHAT and CDR2 FQNNGV. The CDR3 is made up of 16 amino acids. The trim removed 4 bases at V and 9 bases at J, leaving 10 bases unmatched. CDR3 sequence (DNA): TGTGCCAGCAGCTCGACCCGGGACAGGGCCAGTTCACCCCTCCACTTT. Translation: CASSSTRDRASSPLHF.

The genes are TRBV28 and TRBJ1-1; D possibly corresponds to TRBD1 (5 bases). Germline V lookup: CDR1 MDHEN, CDR2 SYDVKM. Trimming took off 1 base at V and 7 bases at J, with 10 bases between the two ends. CDR3 size: 13 residues. The CDR3 DNA reads as TGTGCCAGCAGTTTATACGACAGAGATGAAGCTTTCTTT. It encodes CASSLYDRDEAFF.

The rearrangement uses TRBV5-1 and TRBJ2-6; tentatively, D is TRBD1 (6 bases). Trimming took off 4 bases at V and 0 bases at J, with 11 bases between the two ends. The CDR3 is 16 residues long. Germline V gives CDR1 SGHRS, CDR2 YFSETQ. The CDR3 sequence: CASSRTEPSGANVLTF. Written as DNA, the CDR3 is TGCGCCAGCAGCAGGACAGAACCCTCTGGGGCCAACGTCCTGACTTTC.

The V call is TRBV28, the J call TRBJ1-2; possibly TRBD1 for D (6 bases). Trimming removed 6 bases from V and 5 bases from J, with 19 bases in between. CDR3 length equals 15 residues. Germline loops: CDR1 MDHEN, CDR2 SYDVKM. The CDR3 DNA reads TGTGCCAGCAGGGTACCTCAACAGGGACTATATGGCTACACCTTC. This sequence encodes CASRVPQQGLYGYTF.

The CDR3, as DNA: TGCAGCGTAGGACAGGGGGTAGTAGATACGCAGTATTTT. Amino acid sequence: CSVGQGVVDTQYF. V gene TRBV29-1 combines with J gene TRBJ2-3, with TRBD1 matching 10 bases. Germline lookup yields CDR1 SQVTM and CDR2 ANQGSEA. The ends lost 6 bases at V and 5 bases at J; junction bases unmatched: 5. This CDR3 has 13 amino acids.